Shown below are 22 T cell receptor beta chains from a single sample sequenced in a study of cytomegalovirus exposure and HLA in healthy donors. Assay used: immunoSEQ multiplex PCR; TCRdb lists only in-frame clones, some missing. Among 150,000 to 200,000 clones listed, roughly 80% were seen once. The specimen sequenced was PBMCs. Source of these receptors: a man in his thirties or forties in good health and CMV-seropositive.

The chain employs TRBV6-1 and TRBJ2-1; D may be TRBD2 (6 bases). V lost 7 bases, J lost 7 bases, and 17 bases lay in between. The germline V gene has CDR1 MNHNS and CDR2 SASEGT. The CDR3 is 14 amino acids. The CDR3 sequence is CASTRSGEPNEQFF. In DNA, the CDR3 is TGTGCCAGCACCCGGTCGGGGGAGCCTAATGAGCAGTTCTTC.

The chain carries TRBV4-1 and TRBJ1-2, with 7 bases aligning to TRBD1. CDR1 and CDR2 (germline): MGHRA, YSYEKL. The CDR3 spans 14 residues. With 3 bases clipped from V and 4 bases from J, the junction kept 5 bases outside the gene matches. CDR3 protein: CASSHQGQTYGYTF. CDR3 sequence (DNA): TGCGCCAGCAGCCACCAGGGACAGACCTATGGCTACACCTTC.

The chain has TRBV29-1 and TRBJ1-2, with TRBD1 matching over 7 bases. Germline V gene data show CDR1 as SQVTM and CDR2 as ANQGSEA. V shed 3 bases and J 7 bases; nucleotides not matched to a gene: 8. The CDR3 consists of 13 residues. CDR3 coding DNA: TGCAGCGTTGACGGGCAGGGGGAAGCTGGCTACACCTTC. This encodes CSVDGQGEAGYTF. The complete variable domain, with remaining parts taken from reference TRBV29-1 and TRBJ1-2, reads SAVISQKPSRDICQRGTSLTIQCQVDSQVTMMFWYRQQPGQSLTLIATANQGSEATYESGFVIDKFPISRPNLTFSTLTVSNMSPEDSSIYLCSVDGQGEAGYTFGSGTRLTVV.

The chain couples TRBV5-1 to TRBJ2-7; D might be TRBD2 (7 bases). From germline, CDR1 is SGHRS and CDR2 YFSETQ. CDR3 length: 15 amino acids. Trimming took off 6 bases at V and 2 bases at J, with 18 bases between the two ends. CDR3 sequence (DNA): TGCGCCAGCACCTCCATCGGGGGGACAACCTACGAGCAGTACTTC. It encodes CASTSIGGTTYEQYF. The variable domain in full, with the rest retrieved from reference TRBV5-1 and TRBJ2-7, is KAGVTQTPRYLIKTRGQQVTLSCSPISGHRSVSWYQQTPGQGLQFLFEYFSETQRNKGNFPGRFSGRQFSNSRSEMNVSTLELGDSALYLCASTSIGGTTYEQYFGPGTRLTVT.

V usage is TRBV6-1 and J usage is TRBJ2-7, with TRBD1 matching 9 bases. With V trimmed by 5 bases and J by 6 bases, 8 bases remained unmatched. The CDR3 loop spans 14 amino acids. CDR1 is MNHNS and CDR2 is SASEGT in the germline V gene. CDR3 nucleotide sequence: TGTGCCAGCAGTAAACCGGGACAGGGTTCCGAGCAGTACTTC. Amino acids: CASSKPGQGSEQYF.

The chain has TRBV10-2 and TRBJ2-3; D gene unclear. CDR3 length equals 12 residues. Germline CDR1 is WSHSY and CDR2 is SAAADI. Trimming removed 5 bases at V and 3 bases at J, with 6 bases between. CDR3 bases: TGCGCCAGCAGTCCCCCGACAGATACGCAGTATTTT. This sequence encodes CASSPPTDTQYF.

CDR3 bases: TGTGCCAGCAGCGTAGATGCGGGGGGAGCTTACAATGAGCAGTTCTTC. Amino acid sequence: CASSVDAGGAYNEQFF. The chain links TRBV9 to TRBJ2-1, with 8 bases that match TRBD2. Trimming took 0 bases from V and 4 from J; bases not matched to a gene: 6. This CDR3 has 16 amino acids. CDR1 and CDR2 from the germline V gene are SGDLS and YYNGEE.

The chain recombines TRBV19 with TRBJ1-5, with D possibly TRBD1 on 6 matching bases. The CDR3 runs 16 residues. Per germline, CDR1 LNHDA and CDR2 SQIVND (reference sequence). The V end lost 3 bases, the J end lost 3 bases, and 15 bases lay between the germline ends. The CDR3 coding sequence is TGTGCCAGTAGTATGTTGACAGGAAGTTACAATCAGCCCCAGCATTTT. Translating gives CASSMLTGSYNQPQHF.

The J gene is TRBJ2-7, the V gene TRBV5-1; 7 bases are a match to TRBD2. Trimming removed 0 bases from V and 3 bases from J; junction bases left unmatched: 3. Germline V CDR1 and CDR2: SGHRS, YFSETQ. CDR3 length equals 14 residues. The CDR3 region has the DNA TGCGCCAGCAGCTTGGGGACTAGAAGCTACGAGCAGTACTTC. Translated, it gives CASSLGTRSYEQYF. Full variable domain (outside the CDR3, taken from reference TRBV5-1 and TRBJ2-7): KAGVTQTPRYLIKTRGQQVTLSCSPISGHRSVSWYQQTPGQGLQFLFEYFSETQRNKGNFPGRFSGRQFSNSRSEMNVSTLELGDSALYLCASSLGTRSYEQYFGPGTRLTVT.

The chain couples TRBV7-6 to TRBJ2-1, with D maybe TRBD1 (6 bases). Germline CDR1 and CDR2: SGHVS and FNYEAQ. The CDR3 consists of 15 residues. Trimming stripped 1 base from V and 7 bases from J, with 14 bases between. CDR3 region: CASSLVRQVENEQFF. For the CDR3, the DNA is TGTGCCAGCAGCTTAGTCCGACAGGTAGAAAATGAGCAGTTCTTC.

The rearrangement uses TRBV4-1 and TRBJ2-5, with D unclear. Trimming took 2 bases from V and 4 from J, leaving 26 bases between them. CDR3 length equals 19 residues. Germline CDR1 and CDR2: MGHRA and YSYEKL. The CDR3 sequence: CASSQPYPQEHYGRETQYF. The CDR3 DNA follows: TGCGCCAGCAGCCAACCATACCCGCAGGAACATTATGGTAGAGAGACCCAGTACTTC.

The chain carries TRBV6-5 and TRBJ2-5; D is perhaps TRBD2 (5 bases). The CDR3 has 14 amino acids. The germline V gene encodes CDR1 MNHEY and CDR2 SVGAGI. V was clipped by 4 bases and J by 2 bases, with 11 bases between them. CDR3: CASSSRRLQETQYF. CDR3 coding DNA: TGTGCCAGCAGTTCCCGGAGGTTACAAGAGACCCAGTACTTC.

This sequence joins TRBV20-1 and TRBJ1-2, with 10 positions matching TRBD1. Unmatched junction bases numbered 7, after V lost 7 bases and J lost 11 bases. The CDR3 contains 11 residues. Germline CDR1 reads DFQATT; CDR2 reads SNEGSKA (reference sequence). CDR3 sequence (DNA): TGCAGTGGGTGGGACAGGGGTGGTTACACCTTC. This sequence encodes CSGWDRGGYTF.

Many counts were recorded for this clone. The chain couples TRBV4-2 to TRBJ2-3; 10 nucleotides align to TRBD2. The CDR3 spans 16 residues. Germline V CDR1 and CDR2: LGHNA, YNFKEQ. V gave up 1 base and J gave up 2 bases; unmatched junction bases: 3. This CDR3 is CASSQALAGATDTQYF. CDR3 DNA sequence: TGTGCCAGCAGCCAAGCCCTAGCGGGGGCCACAGATACGCAGTATTTT.

The rearrangement links TRBV7-8 to TRBJ2-5, with unresolved D. Germline V CDR1 and CDR2: SGHVS, FQNEAQ. The CDR3 spans 11 residues. V was pared by 7 bases and J by 4 bases, with 7 bases between. CDR3 sequence (DNA): TGTGCCAGCACCGCCAGAGAGACCCAGTACTTC. This encodes CASTARETQYF.

This clone was observed a few times. The chain uses TRBV7-8 and TRBJ2-3; 8 positions match TRBD2. The CDR3 contains 16 residues. With 3 bases clipped from V and 1 base from J, the junction kept 6 bases outside the gene matches. CDR1 is SGHVS, CDR2 FQNEAQ, per germline. The CDR3 protein is CASSFPGLGGTDTQYF. In nucleotides, the CDR3 is TGTGCCAGCAGCTTTCCGGGACTAGGAGGCACAGATACGCAGTATTTT.

This clone showed up just a few times. The chain couples TRBV6-5 to TRBJ2-7; D call uncertain. The V gene lost 2 bases and the J gene lost 2 bases, with 7 bases spanning the gap. In germline, CDR1 is MNHEY, CDR2 SVGAGI. The CDR3 loop spans 13 amino acids. CDR3 DNA: TGTGCCAGCAGTTACGACACCGCCTACGAGCAGTACTTC. Translation gives CASSYDTAYEQYF.

This chain joins TRBV7-2 and TRBJ2-3, with 9 bases identical to TRBD1. The J segment lost 5 bases and the V segment lost 4 bases, leaving 10 bases of the junction unmatched. This CDR3 comprises 16 residues. CDR1 is SGHTA and CDR2 is FQGNSA in the germline V gene. The CDR3 DNA sequence: TGTGCCAGCAGCTCAGCAGTACAGGGGGCCGGAGATACGCAGTATTTT. Residues: CASSSAVQGAGDTQYF.

The chain employs TRBV27 and TRBJ2-1; 12 nucleotides match TRBD2. V dropped 10 bases and J dropped 8; count of bases not matched to a gene: 9. The V gene's germline CDR1 is MNHEY and CDR2 SMNVEV (reference sequence). The CDR3 extends over 14 amino acids. CDR3 in amino acids: CATTLLAGGDEQFF. CDR3 DNA sequence: TGTGCCACGACTCTACTAGCGGGGGGCGATGAGCAGTTCTTC.

V usage is TRBV30 and J usage is TRBJ2-5; 7 bases line up with TRBD2. This CDR3 is 14 amino acids long. CDR1 and CDR2 (germline): GTSNPN, SVGIG (reference sequence). Germline trimming cut 3 bases from V and 3 bases from J; bases unmatched to any gene: 7. The CDR3 DNA sequence: TGTGCCTGGAGGCCCCGGGACTACAAAGAGACCCAGTACTTC. Translating it yields CAWRPRDYKETQYF.

This clone was counted a few times. This rearrangement joins TRBV4-2 to TRBJ2-3; tentatively, D is TRBD2 (6 bases). CDR3 length: 16 residues. Trimming stripped 0 bases from V and 2 bases from J, with 12 bases between. Germline lookup yields CDR1 LGHNA and CDR2 YNFKEQ. CDR3 nucleotide sequence: TGTGCCAGCAGCCAAGAGGTAGCGGCGTACACAGATACGCAGTATTTT. The encoded protein is CASSQEVAAYTDTQYF.

This clone has only one observation. The chain recombines TRBV29-1 with TRBJ2-3; TRBD1 is a possible D gene (5 bases). V was trimmed by 4 bases and J by 0 bases, leaving 14 bases between them. Germline lookup yields CDR1 SQVTM and CDR2 ANQGSEA. This CDR3 is built from 15 residues. The CDR3, as DNA: TGCAGCGTTGTTCGCCGAGACAGAAGCACAGATACGCAGTATTTT. Translation: CSVVRRDRSTDTQYF.